A single sample is the source of the 19 T cell receptor beta chains below, sequenced in a study of blood T cell repertoires in COVID-19. Clones were sequenced by immunoSEQ multiplex PCR, and TCRdb holds only the in-frame ones, with some missing. The data show 200,000 to 300,000 clones, with 84% seen just once and over 2% held by the top ten. Sequencing was done on a sample of peripheral blood. These receptors originate from a man between 35 and 55 years old who had recovered from COVID-19.

This clone has a handful of counts. The rearrangement uses TRBV19 and TRBJ1-1, with 7 bases matching TRBD1. Germline CDR1 LNHDA, CDR2 SQIVND (reference sequence). V was clipped by 4 bases and J by 2 bases; unmatched bases: 10. The CDR3 loop spans 16 amino acids. The chain's CDR3 is CASSSPPGTANTEAFF. CDR3 sequence (DNA): TGTGCCAGTAGTAGCCCTCCAGGGACAGCTAACACTGAAGCTTTCTTT.

V and J are TRBV7-9 and TRBJ2-3; 11 bases are a match to TRBD2. CDR1 SEHNR and CDR2 FQNEAQ come from the germline V gene (reference sequence). Trimming took 5 bases from V and 6 from J; bases not matched to a gene: 16. The CDR3 loop spans 18 amino acids. The chain's CDR3 is CASSLPLRLAGLGDTQYF. The DNA for the CDR3 is TGTGCCAGCAGCCTACCACTCCGACTAGCGGGGTTAGGGGATACGCAGTATTTT.

The sample holds a few counts of this clone. The chain couples TRBV2 to TRBJ1-4; 7 nucleotides line up with TRBD1. The J segment lost 4 bases and the V segment lost 6 bases, leaving 5 bases of the junction unmatched. This CDR3 has 14 residues. Germline V lookup: CDR1 SNHLY, CDR2 FYNNEI. The CDR3 coding sequence is TGTGCCAGCAGATTCGGGACAGATAATGAAAAACTGTTTTTT. This translates into CASRFGTDNEKLFF.

The rearrangement links TRBV4-1 to TRBJ2-1, with 7 bases matching TRBD1. V lost 1 base and J lost 10; bases outside the gene matches: 7. In germline, CDR1 is MGHRA, CDR2 YSYEKL. This CDR3 has 14 residues. In DNA form, the CDR3 reads TGCGCCAGCAGCCAAGGGGACAGCTACAGGGAGCAGTTCTTC. Translated, it gives CASSQGDSYREQFF.

This chain's CDR3 is CASSTDRGREKLFF. CDR3 coding DNA: TGTGCCAGCAGCACTGACAGGGGGAGGGAAAAACTGTTTTTT. The chain recombines TRBV5-5 with TRBJ1-4, with 9 bases matching TRBD1. Germline assignment: CDR1 SGHKS and CDR2 YYEKEE (reference sequence). The CDR3 loop spans 14 amino acids. V lost 4 bases to trimming and J lost 8 bases; unmatched junction nucleotides: 6. The full variable domain, its missing parts supplied by reference TRBV5-5 and TRBJ1-4, is DAGVTQSPTHLIKTRGQQVTLRCSPISGHKSVSWYQQVLGQGPQFIFQYYEKEERGRGNFPDRFSARQFPNYSSELNVNALLLGDSALYLCASSTDRGREKLFFGSGTQLSVL.

The J gene is TRBJ2-2, the V gene TRBV7-8, with 13 bases lining up with TRBD2. CDR3 size: 18 residues. The ends lost 1 base at V and 5 bases at J; junction bases unmatched: 7. Germline lookup yields CDR1 SGHVS and CDR2 FQNEAQ. For the CDR3, the DNA is TGTGCCAGCAGCTTAGTCACTAGCGGGAGGGCCTGGACCGGGGAGCTGTTTTTT. This codes for CASSLVTSGRAWTGELFF.

In this sample, this clone turned up a few times. This CDR3 is also generated by other DNA sequences in the sample. The chain is built from TRBV27 and TRBJ2-3; D ambiguous. The CDR3 is 14 residues long. V was pared by 3 bases and J by 2 bases, with 9 bases between. Per the germline V gene, CDR1 is MNHEY and CDR2 is SMNVEV (reference sequence). CDR3 sequence (DNA): TGTGCCAGCAGTTTCCGCGGAGTCACAGATACGCAGTATTTT. Amino acid sequence: CASSFRGVTDTQYF.

The chain links TRBV3-1 (or the pseudogene TRBV3-2) to TRBJ2-7; D gene ambiguous. The CDR3 covers 18 residues. The V end lost 0 bases, the J end lost 2 bases, and 20 bases lay between the germline ends. Germline V gene lookup returns CDR1 LGHDT and CDR2 YNNKEL (reference sequence). DNA for the CDR3: TGTGCCAGCAGCCAAGAGGTCCCAAGCATTGCGGAAACCTACGAGCAGTACTTC. Translation: CASSQEVPSIAETYEQYF.

The CDR3 protein is CASSIELAGGANEQFF. In DNA form, the CDR3 reads TGCGCCAGCAGCATTGAACTAGCGGGAGGTGCTAATGAGCAGTTCTTC. V is TRBV5-1 and J is TRBJ2-1, with 12 positions matching TRBD2. This CDR3 is built from 16 residues. V was pared by 4 bases and J by 7 bases, with 9 bases of the junction left unmatched. Looked up from germline, CDR1 is SGHRS and CDR2 is YFSETQ.

This clone has only one observation. This chain connects TRBV24-1 to TRBJ2-5; 8 nucleotides agree with TRBD1. This CDR3 spans 15 amino acids. After removal of 2 bases from V and 7 bases from J, the junction contained 8 bases not matched to a gene. Germline lookup yields CDR1 KGHDR and CDR2 SFDVKD. The CDR3: CATSDSTRGLGTQYF. As DNA, the CDR3 is TGTGCCACCAGTGATTCAACCAGGGGGCTAGGGACCCAGTACTTC.

This sequence joins TRBV27 and TRBJ2-7, with D perhaps TRBD1 (5 bases). V was pared by 8 bases and J by 5 bases, with 19 bases between. The CDR3 sequence is 14 residues long. From germline, CDR1 is MNHEY and CDR2 SMNVEV (reference sequence). In nucleotides, the CDR3 is TGTGCCAGCCCCGGTGCACAGGAGTCCGACGAGCAGTACTTC. This codes for CASPGAQESDEQYF.

The chain joins TRBV19 to TRBJ1-4, with 7 bases that match TRBD1. The germline CDR1 and CDR2 sequences are LNHDA and SQIVND (reference sequence). The CDR3 has 11 residues. The junction had 3 bases not matched to a gene; V was cut back by 9 bases and J by 8 bases. This CDR3 is CASTDREKLFF. The CDR3 bases are TGTGCCAGCACGGACAGGGAAAAACTGTTTTTT.

This clone occurred once. J is TRBJ1-1 and V is TRBV6-5; D possibly corresponds to TRBD1 (6 bases). This CDR3 comprises 13 residues. The germline V gene has CDR1 MNHEY and CDR2 SVGAGI. Trimming removed 4 bases at V and 4 bases at J, with 10 bases between. The CDR3: CASSSTGLTEAFF. CDR3 nucleotides: TGTGCCAGCAGTTCTACAGGGCTCACTGAAGCTTTCTTT.

CDR3 sequence (DNA): TGCGCCAGCAGCCAGGCTGACAGGCGCAGGTCACCCCTCCACTTT. This codes for CASSQADRRRSPLHF. The V call is TRBV4-3, the J call TRBJ1-6; maybe TRBD1 (6 bases). The CDR3 covers 15 residues. Per the germline V gene, CDR1 is LGHNA and CDR2 is YSLEER. V was trimmed by 3 bases and J by 10 bases, leaving 16 bases between them.

The count of this clone is one. The rearrangement links TRBV6-2 or TRBV6-3 to TRBJ1-3; tentatively, D is TRBD1 (6 bases). Germline values: CDR1 MNHEY, CDR2 SVGEGT. V lost 4 bases to trimming and J lost 0 bases, with 10 bases between them. The CDR3 covers 15 residues. The CDR3 spells CASSLGTYSGNTIYF. The DNA of the CDR3 is TGTGCCAGCAGTTTGGGGACATACTCTGGAAACACCATATATTTT.

This chain links TRBV11-3 with TRBJ2-5; D not resolved. Trimming cost V 5 bases and J 0 bases, with 10 bases left between them. The length of the CDR3 is 14 residues. From germline, CDR1 is SGHNT and CDR2 YENEEA. In nucleotides, the CDR3 is TGTGCCAGCAGCCCAGGCCCGTACCAAGAGACCCAGTACTTC. The encoded protein is CASSPGPYQETQYF. Full variable domain (outside the CDR3, taken from reference TRBV11-3 and TRBJ2-5): EAGVVQSPRYKIIEKKQPVAFWCNPISGHNTLYWYLQNLGQGPELLIRYENEEAVDDSQLPKDRFSAERLKGVDSTLKIQPAELGDSAVYLCASSPGPYQETQYFGPGTRLLVL.

The chain uses TRBV28 and TRBJ1-1; 8 bases match TRBD1. V was clipped by 5 bases and J by 11 bases; unmatched bases: 7. The germline V gene encodes CDR1 MDHEN and CDR2 SYDVKM. This CDR3 contains 12 residues. The CDR3 here is CASSGQGGVAFF. The CDR3 DNA reads as TGTGCCAGCAGTGGACAGGGAGGAGTCGCTTTCTTT.

The V call is TRBV5-4, the J call TRBJ2-2; TRBD2 aligns across 12 bases. CDR3 size: 17 residues. Trimming took 0 bases from V and 5 from J; bases not matched to a gene: 5. CDR1 and CDR2 (germline): SGHNT, YYREEE (reference sequence). This chain's CDR3 is CASSLGLAGAGTGELFF. CDR3 coding DNA: TGTGCCAGCAGCTTGGGACTAGCGGGAGCAGGGACCGGGGAGCTGTTTTTT.

The chain recombines TRBV5-1 with TRBJ2-6, with 9 bases lining up with TRBD1. Germline trimming cut 4 bases from V and 0 bases from J; bases unmatched to any gene: 17. From germline, CDR1 is SGHRS and CDR2 YFSETQ. The CDR3 runs to 21 residues. Written as DNA, the CDR3 is TGCGCCAGCAGCCTAATTTCGACCCCGGGACAGGGTCCCTCTGGGGCCAACGTCCTGACTTTC. Translating it yields CASSLISTPGQGPSGANVLTF.